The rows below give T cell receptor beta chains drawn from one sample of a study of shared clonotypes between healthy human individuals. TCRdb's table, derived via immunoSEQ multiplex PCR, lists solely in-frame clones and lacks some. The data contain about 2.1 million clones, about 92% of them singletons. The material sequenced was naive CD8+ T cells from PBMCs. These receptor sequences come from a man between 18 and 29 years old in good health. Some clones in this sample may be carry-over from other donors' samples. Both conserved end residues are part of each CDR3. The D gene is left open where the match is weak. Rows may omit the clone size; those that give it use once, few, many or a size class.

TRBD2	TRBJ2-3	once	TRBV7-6	TGTGCCAGCAGCTTACCAAGAGGAGCGGGGGAGGGCCGTTGGGATACGCAGTATTTT	CASSLPRGAGEGRWDTQYF
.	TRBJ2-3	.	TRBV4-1	TGCGCCAGCAGCCAGCTACAACCAGGTTCTAGGACAGATACGCAGTATTTT	CASSQLQPGSRTDTQYF
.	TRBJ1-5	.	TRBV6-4	TGTGCCAGCAGTGACCCCAGGACAAATTATAGCAATCAGCCCCAGCATTTT	CASSDPRTNYSNQPQHF
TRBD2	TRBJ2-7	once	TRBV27	TGTGCCAGCAGTTTAGCGGGAGGGCGCCACGAGCAGTACTTC	CASSLAGGRHEQYF
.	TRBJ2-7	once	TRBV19	TGTGCCAGTAGTATGTTTCTGGGATCCATACACTACGAGCAGTACTTC	CASSMFLGSIHYEQYF
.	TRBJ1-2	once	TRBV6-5	TGTGCCAGCAGTCCCCGGATCCGTGCTAACTATGGCTACACCTTC	CASSPRIRANYGYTF
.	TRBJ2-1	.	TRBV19	TGTGCCAGTAGTATAGGGGTGCGGAATGAGCAGTTCTTC	CASSIGVRNEQFF
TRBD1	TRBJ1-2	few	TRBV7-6	TGTGCCAGCAGCGACAGGGGGCCTCGTGGCTACACCTTC	CASSDRGPRGYTF
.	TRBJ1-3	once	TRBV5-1	TGCGCCAGCAGCTCAGAACCAGACGGTACCTCTGGAAACACCATATATTTT	CASSSEPDGTSGNTIYF
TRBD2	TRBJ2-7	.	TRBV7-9	TGTGCCAGCAGCTTCCCGACTAGCGGGTACGAGCAGTACTTC	CASSFPTSGYEQYF
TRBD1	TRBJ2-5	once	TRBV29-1	TGCAGCGTTGACTACCGGGACAGGGTTGTTGGCAAGACCCAGTACTTC	CSVDYRDRVVGKTQYF
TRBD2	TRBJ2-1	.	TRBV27	TGTGCCAGCAGTCCGACTAGCGGGAGGAATGAGCAGTTCTTC	CASSPTSGRNEQFF
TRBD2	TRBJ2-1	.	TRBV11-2	TGTGCCAGCAGCTTAATGTTAGCGGGAGGGCACAATGAGCAGTTCTTC	CASSLMLAGGHNEQFF
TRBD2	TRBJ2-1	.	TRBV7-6	TGTGCCAGCAGCTTAGCCGGCGGGAGCGCCTACAATGAGCAGTTCTTC	CASSLAGGSAYNEQFF
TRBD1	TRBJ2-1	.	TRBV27	TGTGCCAGCAGTAAGGACAGGGGGCGGGATGAGCAGTTCTTC	CASSKDRGRDEQFF
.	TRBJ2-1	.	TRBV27	TGTGCCAGCAGTCCGGGCCTGTCCAATGAGCAGTTCTTC	CASSPGLSNEQFF
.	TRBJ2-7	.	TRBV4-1	TGCGCCAGCAGCCAAGATGACTTGTCGAGGTCCTACGGGCAGTACTTC	CASSQDDLSRSYGQYF
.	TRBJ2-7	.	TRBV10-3	TGTGCCATCACCCCGGACGGGAAGACCTACGAGCAGTACTTC	CAITPDGKTYEQYF
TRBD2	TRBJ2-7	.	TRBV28	TGTGCCAGCAGTTTCCTAGCGGCCCGGGGGGCCTACGAGCAGTACTTC	CASSFLAARGAYEQYF
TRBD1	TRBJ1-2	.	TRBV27	TGTGCCAGCAGGGCAGGGGGCTGGAACTATGGCTACACCTTC	CASRAGGWNYGYTF
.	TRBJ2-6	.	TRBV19	TGTGCCAGTAGTAGGACCTTACAGGGTCTAGGTTCAGGGGCCAACGTCCTGACTTTC	CASSRTLQGLGSGANVLTF
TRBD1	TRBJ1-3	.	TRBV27	TGTGCCAGCAGTCCGACAGGGGCTGGAAACACCATATATTTT	CASSPTGAGNTIYF
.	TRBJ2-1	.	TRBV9	TGTGCCAGCAGCGTAGCCAGGGTAGGTGACAATGAGCAGTTCTTC	CASSVARVGDNEQFF
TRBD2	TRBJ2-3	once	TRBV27	TGTGCCAGCAGGCCAGAGGGGAGTGGCGGGAGCGCAGATACGCAGTATTTT	CASRPEGSGGSADTQYF
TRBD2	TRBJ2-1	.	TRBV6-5	TGTGCCAGCAGTTTCAGACTAGCGGGAGGGCATGAGCAGTTCTTC	CASSFRLAGGHEQFF
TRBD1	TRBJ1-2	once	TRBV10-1	TGCGCCAGCAGTGACCAGGGACAGAATTATGGCTACACCTTC	CASSDQGQNYGYTF
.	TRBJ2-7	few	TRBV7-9	TGTGCCAGCAGCTTAGTCCCCTACGAGCAGTACTTC	CASSLVPYEQYF
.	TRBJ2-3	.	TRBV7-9	TGTGCCAGCGAAGCAATCACAGATACGCAGTATTTT	CASEAITDTQYF
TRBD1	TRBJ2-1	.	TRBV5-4	TGTGCCAGCAGCGCCAACAGGGGGTTGCATGAGCAGTTCTTC	CASSANRGLHEQFF
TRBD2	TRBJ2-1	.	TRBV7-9	TGTGCCAGCAGCTTCGGGGGGATGGATGAGCAGTTCTTC	CASSFGGMDEQFF
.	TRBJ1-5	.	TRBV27	TGTGCCAGCAGTTTAACCGGTAGCAATCAGCCCCAGCATTTT	CASSLTGSNQPQHF
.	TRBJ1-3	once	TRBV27	TGTGCCAGCAGTGTGGACCTATCCTCTGGAAACACCATATATTTT	CASSVDLSSGNTIYF
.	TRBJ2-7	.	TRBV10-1	TGCGCCAGCAGTGAGTCGATGGCCTACGAGCAGTACTTC	CASSESMAYEQYF
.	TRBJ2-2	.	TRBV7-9	TGTGCCAGCAGCTTAGGACGAGAGAACACCGGGGAGCTGTTTTTT	CASSLGRENTGELFF
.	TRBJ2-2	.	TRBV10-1	TGCGCCAGCAGTGAGAGGGTCCTAGCGAGGACCGGGGAGCTGTTTTTT	CASSERVLARTGELFF
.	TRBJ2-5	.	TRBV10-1	TGCGCCAGCAGTGAGTGTGGCCTGGAGACCCAGTACTTC	CASSECGLETQYF
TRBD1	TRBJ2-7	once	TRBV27	TGTGCCAGCAGTATGACAGGGAGCTACGAGCAGTACTTC	CASSMTGSYEQYF
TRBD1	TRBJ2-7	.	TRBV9	TGTGCCAGCAGCAAAGGACAGGGTTTCGAGCAGTACTTC	CASSKGQGFEQYF
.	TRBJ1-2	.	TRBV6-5	TGTGCCAGCAGTCCGAATCTAGCGACTAACTATGGCTACACCTTC	CASSPNLATNYGYTF
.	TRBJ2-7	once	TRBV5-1	TGCGCCAGCAGCTTGTCACAGGGCAGTCAATACGAGCAGTACTTC	CASSLSQGSQYEQYF
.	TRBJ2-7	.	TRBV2	TGTGCCAGCTGGGGACGGACCGAGCAGTACTTC	CASWGRTEQYF
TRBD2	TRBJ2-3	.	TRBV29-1	TGCAGCGGGTCTGGTGGAGTAGCGGGAGCTATGACAGATACGCAGTATTTT	CSGSGGVAGAMTDTQYF
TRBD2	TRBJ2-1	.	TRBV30	TGTGCCTGGAGTGTACCGGGACTAGCGGGATGGTACGAGCAGTTCTTC	CAWSVPGLAGWYEQFF
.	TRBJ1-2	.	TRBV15	TGTGCCACCAGCAGAGATCGTGGGGGTGGCTACACCTTC	CATSRDRGGGYTF
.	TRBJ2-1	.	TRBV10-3	TGTGCCATCAGTGAGTCTAGTGGTAATGAGCAGTTCTTC	CAISESSGNEQFF
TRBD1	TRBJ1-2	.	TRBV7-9	TGTGCCAGCAACCACGGACAGGGTCGGAACTATGGCTACACCTTC	CASNHGQGRNYGYTF
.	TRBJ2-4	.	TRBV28	TGTGCCAGCACCCCCGTCCTAGCCAAAAACATTCAGTACTTC	CASTPVLAKNIQYF
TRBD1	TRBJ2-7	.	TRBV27	TGTGCCAGCAGTCCGGACAGGGGGCTGGAGCAGTACTTC	CASSPDRGLEQYF
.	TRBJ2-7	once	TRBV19	TGTGCCAGTAGTATTAGCTGGACTGCCGGGCCCTACGAGCAGTACTTC	CASSISWTAGPYEQYF
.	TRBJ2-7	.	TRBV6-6	TGTGCCAGCAGTTGGCAAATGTACGACGAGCAGTACTTC	CASSWQMYDEQYF
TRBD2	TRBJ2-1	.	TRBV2	TGTGCCAGCAGACCTCCCCCACTAGCGGCGTCCTACAATGAGCAGTTCTTC	CASRPPPLAASYNEQFF
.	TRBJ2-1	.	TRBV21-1	TGTGCCAGCAGCAATGGCCGGGACAGCGTTTTTAATGAGCAGTTCTTC	CASSNGRDSVFNEQFF
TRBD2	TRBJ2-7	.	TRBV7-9	TGTGCCAGCAGCCCCCATCAGCGAGCGGGAGGGTACGAGCAGTACTTC	CASSPHQRAGGYEQYF